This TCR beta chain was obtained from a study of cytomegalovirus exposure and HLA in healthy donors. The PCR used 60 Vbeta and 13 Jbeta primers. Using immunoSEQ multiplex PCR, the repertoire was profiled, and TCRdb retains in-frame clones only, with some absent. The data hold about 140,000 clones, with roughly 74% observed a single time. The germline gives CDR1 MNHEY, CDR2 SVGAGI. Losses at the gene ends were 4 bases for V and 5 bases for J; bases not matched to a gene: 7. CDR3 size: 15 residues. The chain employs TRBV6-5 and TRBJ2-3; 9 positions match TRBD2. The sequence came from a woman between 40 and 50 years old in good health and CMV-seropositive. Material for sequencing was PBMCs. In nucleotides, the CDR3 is TGTGCCAGCAGTTTTAGCGGGAGAGGCGGAGATACGCAGTATTTT. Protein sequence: CASSFSGRGGDTQYF.